These T cell receptor beta chains were read from a single sample in a study of cytomegalovirus exposure and HLA in healthy donors. The assay was immunoSEQ multiplex PCR, and TCRdb's table has in-frame clones only and misses some. The specimen's table records approximately 79,000 clones. Material for sequencing was PBMCs. These receptors came from a boy aged 10-17 years in good health and CMV-seronegative. Both conserved end residues are part of each CDR3. A D gene is named only where the DNA matches it firmly.

V gene: TRBV6-1
J gene: TRBJ1-2
D gene: .
CDR3 length: 12
CDR3 protein: CASRYDRGAGTF
CDR3 DNA: TGTGCCAGCAGGTACGATCGGGGGGCTGGCACCTTC

V gene: TRBV5-4
J gene: TRBJ2-7
D gene: .
CDR3 length: 14
CDR3 protein: CASSLRGIGIEQYF
CDR3 DNA: TGTGCCAGCAGCTTGAGGGGGATCGGCATCGAGCAGTACTTC

V gene: TRBV19
J gene: TRBJ2-5
D gene: .
CDR3 length: 13
CDR3 protein: CASSPSQIGEQYF
CDR3 DNA: TGTGCCAGTAGTCCGTCTCAGATTGGAGAGCAGTACTTC

V gene: TRBV5-1
J gene: TRBJ2-3
D gene: TRBD1
CDR3 length: 15
CDR3 protein: CASSSTGGYTDTQYF
CDR3 DNA: TGCGCCAGCAGCTCGACAGGGGGGTACACAGATACGCAGTATTTT

V gene: TRBV5-8
J gene: TRBJ1-5
D gene: TRBD1
CDR3 length: 16
CDR3 protein: CASSWTGGVLEQPQHF
CDR3 DNA: TGTGCCAGCAGCTGGACAGGGGGAGTTTTAGAACAGCCCCAGCATTTT

V gene: TRBV5-1
J gene: TRBJ2-7
D gene: .
CDR3 length: 16
CDR3 protein: CASSFFYAGSSYEQYF
CDR3 DNA: TGCGCCAGCAGCTTTTTTTACGCGGGGTCTTCCTACGAGCAGTACTTC

V gene: TRBV5-6
J gene: TRBJ1-1
D gene: .
CDR3 length: 14
CDR3 protein: CASSGAGIGTEAFF
CDR3 DNA: TGTGCCAGCAGCGGGGCCGGCATTGGGACTGAAGCTTTCTTT

V gene: TRBV4-1
J gene: TRBJ2-1
D gene: TRBD2
CDR3 length: 17
CDR3 protein: CASSLKAGASGTNEQFF
CDR3 DNA: TGCGCCAGCAGCCTAAAAGCGGGGGCTAGCGGGACCAATGAGCAGTTCTTC

V gene: TRBV12-5
J gene: TRBJ2-7
D gene: .
CDR3 length: 17
CDR3 protein: CASGLAAGAGSSYEQYF
CDR3 DNA: TGTGCTAGTGGTTTGGCCGCCGGGGCGGGATCCTCTTACGAGCAGTACTTC

V gene: TRBV7-9
J gene: TRBJ2-7
D gene: TRBD1
CDR3 length: 19
CDR3 protein: CASSLGDRGLASGSHEQYF
CDR3 DNA: TGTGCCAGCAGCTTAGGGGACAGGGGGCTGGCTAGCGGGAGCCACGAGCAGTACTTC

V gene: TRBV5-1
J gene: TRBJ2-7
D gene: .
CDR3 length: 14
CDR3 protein: CASSLGRVPSEQYF
CDR3 DNA: TGCGCCAGCAGCTTGGGGAGGGTACCCTCCGAGCAGTACTTC

V gene: TRBV4-1
J gene: TRBJ1-1
D gene: .
CDR3 length: 15
CDR3 protein: CASSQDPLSRGEAFF
CDR3 DNA: TGCGCCAGCAGCCAAGATCCCCTGTCAAGGGGTGAAGCTTTCTTT

V gene: TRBV7-9
J gene: TRBJ2-5
D gene: .
CDR3 length: 12
CDR3 protein: CASSPRWETQYF
CDR3 DNA: TGTGCCAGCAGCCCTCGGTGGGAGACCCAGTACTTC

V gene: TRBV5-6
J gene: TRBJ2-3
D gene: TRBD1
CDR3 length: 14
CDR3 protein: CASQREGATDTQYF
CDR3 DNA: TGTGCCAGTCAACGAGAGGGGGCGACAGATACGCAGTATTTT

V gene: TRBV19
J gene: TRBJ2-5
D gene: TRBD2
CDR3 length: 15
CDR3 protein: CASSPSPWGGETQYF
CDR3 DNA: TGTGCCAGTAGTCCTAGCCCATGGGGAGGGGAGACCCAGTACTTC

V gene: TRBV12-5
J gene: TRBJ1-5
D gene: TRBD1
CDR3 length: 13
CDR3 protein: CASGYQGDQPQHF
CDR3 DNA: TGTGCTAGTGGTTATCAGGGGGATCAGCCCCAGCATTTT

V gene: TRBV4-1
J gene: TRBJ1-6
D gene: TRBD1
CDR3 length: 15
CDR3 protein: CASSQSGTGVSPLHF
CDR3 DNA: TGCGCCAGCAGCCAGTCCGGGACAGGGGTATCACCCCTCCACTTT

V gene: TRBV30
J gene: TRBJ1-3
D gene: .
CDR3 length: 12
CDR3 protein: CAWSGGWNTIYF
CDR3 DNA: TGTGCCTGGAGTGGTGGCTGGAACACCATATATTTT

V gene: TRBV5-6
J gene: TRBJ2-5
D gene: TRBD1
CDR3 length: 15
CDR3 protein: CASSPVGQGQETQYF
CDR3 DNA: TGTGCCAGCAGCCCGGTGGGACAGGGCCAAGAGACCCAGTACTTC

V gene: TRBV19
J gene: TRBJ2-7
D gene: .
CDR3 length: 12
CDR3 protein: CASSIPGYEQYF
CDR3 DNA: TGTGCCAGTAGTATCCCCGGGTACGAGCAGTACTTC

V gene: TRBV9
J gene: TRBJ2-1
D gene: TRBD2
CDR3 length: 15
CDR3 protein: CASSLLAGDDNEQFF
CDR3 DNA: TGTGCCAGCAGCCTCTTAGCGGGGGATGACAATGAGCAGTTCTTC

V gene: TRBV6-1
J gene: TRBJ1-3
D gene: TRBD1
CDR3 length: 15
CDR3 protein: CASSVTGGRGNTIYF
CDR3 DNA: TGTGCCAGCAGTGTGACAGGGGGCCGCGGAAACACCATATATTTT

V gene: TRBV5-1
J gene: TRBJ2-5
D gene: .
CDR3 length: 14
CDR3 protein: CASSLANAGETQYF
CDR3 DNA: TGCGCCAGCAGCTTGGCGAACGCGGGAGAGACCCAGTACTTC

V gene: TRBV18
J gene: TRBJ1-5
D gene: .
CDR3 length: 16
CDR3 protein: CASSPDSGAGNQPQHF
CDR3 DNA: TGTGCCAGCTCACCTGACAGCGGGGCCGGTAATCAGCCCCAGCATTTT

V gene: TRBV5-8
J gene: TRBJ2-7
D gene: TRBD2
CDR3 length: 17
CDR3 protein: CASSLSTSGLSSYEQYF
CDR3 DNA: TGTGCCAGCAGCTTGTCGACTAGCGGGCTAAGCTCCTACGAGCAGTACTTC

V gene: TRBV4-1
J gene: TRBJ1-5
D gene: .
CDR3 length: 16
CDR3 protein: CASSQEIGHSGQPQHF
CDR3 DNA: TGCGCCAGCAGCCAAGAAATCGGACATTCTGGTCAGCCCCAGCATTTT

V gene: TRBV2
J gene: TRBJ2-7
D gene: TRBD2
CDR3 length: 12
CDR3 protein: CASGRGRGEQYF
CDR3 DNA: TGTGCCAGCGGGCGGGGGAGAGGCGAGCAGTACTTC

V gene: TRBV6-1
J gene: TRBJ2-2
D gene: TRBD2
CDR3 length: 15
CDR3 protein: CASSETSGNTGELFF
CDR3 DNA: TGTGCCAGCAGTGAAACTAGCGGGAACACCGGGGAGCTGTTTTTT

V gene: TRBV29-1
J gene: TRBJ1-3
D gene: .
CDR3 length: 15
CDR3 protein: CSVGEDKLAGNTIYF
CDR3 DNA: TGCAGCGTTGGGGAGGATAAACTGGCTGGAAACACCATATATTTT

V gene: TRBV7-9
J gene: TRBJ2-2
D gene: .
CDR3 length: 12
CDR3 protein: CASSLSRGELFF
CDR3 DNA: TGTGCCAGCAGCTTATCTCGGGGGGAGCTGTTTTTT

V gene: TRBV7-3
J gene: TRBJ2-5
D gene: .
CDR3 length: 15
CDR3 protein: CASSLGGGIQETQYF
CDR3 DNA: TGTGCCAGCAGCCTAGGGGGGGGAATACAAGAGACCCAGTACTTC

V gene: TRBV6-5
J gene: TRBJ2-7
D gene: .
CDR3 length: 13
CDR3 protein: CASGQGNSYEQYF
CDR3 DNA: TGTGCCAGCGGCCAGGGGAATTCCTACGAGCAGTACTTC

V gene: TRBV7-2
J gene: TRBJ1-2
D gene: .
CDR3 length: 12
CDR3 protein: CASSSTNYGYTF
CDR3 DNA: TGTGCCAGCAGCTCCACTAACTATGGCTACACCTTC

V gene: TRBV5-1
J gene: TRBJ2-7
D gene: TRBD2
CDR3 length: 15
CDR3 protein: CASSLGGAGYGEQYF
CDR3 DNA: TGCGCCAGCAGCCTCGGGGGGGCAGGCTACGGGGAGCAGTACTTC

V gene: TRBV10-2
J gene: TRBJ2-1
D gene: .
CDR3 length: 12
CDR3 protein: CASSDSYNEQFF
CDR3 DNA: TGCGCCAGCAGTGACAGCTACAATGAGCAGTTCTTC

V gene: TRBV10-1
J gene: TRBJ1-2
D gene: .
CDR3 length: 13
CDR3 protein: CASSLGANYGYTF
CDR3 DNA: TGCGCCAGCAGTCTGGGAGCTAACTATGGCTACACCTTC

V gene: TRBV6-1
J gene: TRBJ2-2
D gene: TRBD2
CDR3 length: 17
CDR3 protein: CASSELAGGPWTGELFF
CDR3 DNA: TGTGCCAGCAGTGAACTAGCGGGAGGGCCTTGGACCGGGGAGCTGTTTTTT

V gene: TRBV29-1
J gene: TRBJ2-3
D gene: TRBD2
CDR3 length: 16
CDR3 protein: CSVDGYAGGPTDTQYF
CDR3 DNA: TGCAGCGTTGACGGTTATGCGGGGGGGCCCACAGATACGCAGTATTTT

V gene: TRBV2
J gene: TRBJ1-5
D gene: TRBD1
CDR3 length: 15
CDR3 protein: CASSEYSGGRQPQHF
CDR3 DNA: TGTGCCAGCAGTGAATATTCAGGGGGCAGGCAGCCCCAGCATTTT

V gene: TRBV4-1
J gene: TRBJ2-4
D gene: .
CDR3 length: 17
CDR3 protein: CASSQDAESLAKNIQYF
CDR3 DNA: TGCGCCAGCAGCCAAGACGCGGAGTCCCTAGCCAAAAACATTCAGTACTTC

V gene: TRBV19
J gene: TRBJ1-2
D gene: TRBD1
CDR3 length: 14
CDR3 protein: CASSIGTGKRSYTF
CDR3 DNA: TGTGCCAGTAGTATAGGGACAGGAAAAAGGAGCTACACCTTC